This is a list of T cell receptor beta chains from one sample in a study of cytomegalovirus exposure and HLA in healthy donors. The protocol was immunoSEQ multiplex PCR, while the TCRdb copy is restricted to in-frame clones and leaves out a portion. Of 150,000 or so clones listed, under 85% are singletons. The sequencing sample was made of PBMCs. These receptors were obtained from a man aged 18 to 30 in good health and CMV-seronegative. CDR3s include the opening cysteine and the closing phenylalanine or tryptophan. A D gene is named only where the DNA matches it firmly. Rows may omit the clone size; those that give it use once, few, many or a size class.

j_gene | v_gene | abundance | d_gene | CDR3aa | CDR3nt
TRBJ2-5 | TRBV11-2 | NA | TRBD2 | CASSSLADQYF | TGTGCCAGCAGCTCCCTAGCGGACCAGTACTTC
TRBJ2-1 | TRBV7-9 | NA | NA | CASSFRLAYNEQFF | TGTGCCAGCAGCTTTAGGCTAGCGTACAATGAGCAGTTCTTC
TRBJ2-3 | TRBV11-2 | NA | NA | CASSLWAVNTQYF | TGTGCCAGCAGCTTATGGGCAGTGAATACGCAGTATTTT
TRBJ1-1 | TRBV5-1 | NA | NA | CASSGGGVGNTEAFF | TGCGCCAGCAGCGGTGGCGGAGTAGGGAACACTGAAGCTTTCTTT
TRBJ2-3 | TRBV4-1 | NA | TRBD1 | CASRRTGGTDTQYF | TGCGCCAGCCGACGGACAGGGGGCACAGATACGCAGTATTTT
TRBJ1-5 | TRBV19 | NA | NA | CASTRPEGNQPQHF | TGTGCCAGTACGAGGCCGGAGGGCAATCAGCCCCAGCATTTT
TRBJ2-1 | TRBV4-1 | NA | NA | CASSQDTGGSHNEQFF | TGCGCCAGCAGCCAAGATACGGGGGGCAGCCACAATGAGCAGTTCTTC
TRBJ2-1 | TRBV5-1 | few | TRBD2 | CASSLGTSGVSSYNEQFF | TGCGCCAGCAGCTTAGGGACTAGCGGGGTGAGCTCCTACAATGAGCAGTTCTTC
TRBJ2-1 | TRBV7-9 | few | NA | CASSLVGNNEQFF | TGTGCCAGCAGCTTAGTGGGCAACAATGAGCAGTTCTTC
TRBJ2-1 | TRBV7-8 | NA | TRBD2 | CASSLLAGVVSSYNEQFF | TGTGCCAGCAGTTTACTAGCGGGGGTCGTGAGCTCCTACAATGAGCAGTTCTTC
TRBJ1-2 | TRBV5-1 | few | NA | CASSLGTPRAYGYTF | TGCGCCAGCAGCTTGGGGACACCCCGGGCCTATGGCTACACCTTC
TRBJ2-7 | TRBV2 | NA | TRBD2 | CASSEGAGGGEQYF | TGTGCCAGCAGTGAAGGGGCGGGGGGGGGCGAGCAGTACTTC
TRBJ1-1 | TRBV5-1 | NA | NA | CASSEPTVMNTEAFF | TGCGCCAGCAGCGAGCCGACAGTGATGAACACTGAAGCTTTCTTT
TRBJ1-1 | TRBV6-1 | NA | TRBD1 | CASSVGTENTEAFF | TGTGCCAGCAGTGTAGGGACAGAAAACACTGAAGCTTTCTTT
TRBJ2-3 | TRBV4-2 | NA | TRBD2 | CASSQGLAGGGVSTDTQYF | TGTGCCAGCAGCCAAGGACTAGCGGGGGGCGGGGTTAGCACAGATACGCAGTATTTT
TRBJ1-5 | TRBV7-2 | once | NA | CASSPRGHQPQHF | TGTGCCAGCAGCCCACGCGGGCATCAGCCCCAGCATTTT
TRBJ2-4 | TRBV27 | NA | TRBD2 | CASSALTSGGTLAKNIQYF | TGTGCCAGCAGTGCCCTTACTAGCGGGGGGACGCTAGCCAAAAACATTCAGTACTTC
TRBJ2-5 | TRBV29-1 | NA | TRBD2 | CSVVTQGTSRETQYF | TGCAGCGTTGTCACCCAAGGGACTAGTCGGGAGACCCAGTACTTC
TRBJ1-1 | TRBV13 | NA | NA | CASSLVEGWSEAFF | TGTGCCAGCAGCTTAGTCGAGGGATGGAGTGAAGCTTTCTTT
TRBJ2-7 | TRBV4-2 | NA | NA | CASSQDKQGRGPYEQYF | TGTGCCAGCAGCCAAGATAAGCAGGGGAGGGGCCCCTACGAGCAGTACTTC
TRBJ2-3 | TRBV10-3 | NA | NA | CAIGSRSTSTDTQYF | TGTGCCATCGGGAGCAGGTCCACTAGCACAGATACGCAGTATTTT
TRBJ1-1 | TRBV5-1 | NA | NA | CASSLRGGTEAFF | TGCGCCAGCAGCTTGAGGGGGGGGACTGAAGCTTTCTTT
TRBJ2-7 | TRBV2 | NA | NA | CASGTREFPYEQYF | TGTGCCAGCGGAACTAGGGAGTTCCCCTACGAGCAGTACTTC
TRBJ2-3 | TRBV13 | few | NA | CASSLGGFAGSNTDTQYF | TGTGCCAGCAGCTTAGGCGGGTTTGCTGGATCCAACACAGATACGCAGTATTTT
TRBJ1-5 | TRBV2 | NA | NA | CASTQGVAQPQHF | TGTGCCAGCACCCAAGGGGTGGCTCAGCCCCAGCATTTT
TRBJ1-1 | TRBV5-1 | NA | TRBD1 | CASSSQGATEAFF | TGCGCCAGCAGCTCTCAGGGGGCTACTGAAGCTTTCTTT
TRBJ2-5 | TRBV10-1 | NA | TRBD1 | CASSGTDQETQYF | TGCGCCAGCAGCGGGACAGACCAAGAGACCCAGTACTTC
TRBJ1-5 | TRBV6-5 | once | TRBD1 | CASRTGKNQPQHF | TGTGCCAGCAGGACAGGGAAGAATCAGCCCCAGCATTTT
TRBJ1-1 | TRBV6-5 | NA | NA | CASSYFLGAHAEAFF | TGTGCCAGCAGTTACTTCTTGGGGGCGCATGCTGAAGCTTTCTTT
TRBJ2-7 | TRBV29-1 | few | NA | CSVEGQGYEQYF | TGCAGCGTTGAAGGTCAGGGCTACGAGCAGTACTTC
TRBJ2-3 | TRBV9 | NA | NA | CASSVWKGGGTDTQYF | TGTGCCAGCAGCGTCTGGAAGGGAGGAGGCACAGATACGCAGTATTTT
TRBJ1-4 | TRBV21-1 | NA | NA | CASSKGQGAGEKLFF | TGTGCCAGCAGCAAAGGGCAGGGGGCTGGGGAAAAACTGTTTTTT
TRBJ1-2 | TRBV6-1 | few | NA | CASSEDHRVPYTF | TGTGCCAGCAGTGAAGATCACAGGGTACCCTACACCTTC
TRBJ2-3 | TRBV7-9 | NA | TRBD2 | CASSFPVLAGGDTQYF | TGTGCCAGCAGCTTCCCGGTACTAGCGGGGGGGGATACGCAGTATTTT
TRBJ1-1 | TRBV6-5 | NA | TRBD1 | CASCRDRGDTEAFF | TGTGCCAGCTGCCGAGACAGGGGGGACACTGAAGCTTTCTTT
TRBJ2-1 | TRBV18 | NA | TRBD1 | CASSRQGPYNEQFF | TGTGCCAGCTCACGACAGGGGCCGTACAATGAGCAGTTCTTC
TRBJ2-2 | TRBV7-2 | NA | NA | CASSLSPGVQYTGELFF | TGTGCCAGCAGCCTAAGTCCAGGGGTTCAGTACACCGGGGAGCTGTTTTTT
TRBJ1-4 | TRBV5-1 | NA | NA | CASRVDEKLFF | TGCGCCAGCAGGGTAGATGAAAAACTGTTTTTT
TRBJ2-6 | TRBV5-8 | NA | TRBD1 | CASTKQGFSGANGLTF | TGTGCCAGCACCAAACAGGGGTTTTCCGGGGCCAACGGCCTGACTTTC
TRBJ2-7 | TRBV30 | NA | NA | CAWSVSLHYEQYF | TGTGCCTGGAGTGTTTCACTACACTACGAGCAGTACTTC
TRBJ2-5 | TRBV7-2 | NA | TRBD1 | CASSFNRGEETQYF | TGTGCCAGCAGCTTCAACAGGGGAGAAGAGACCCAGTACTTC
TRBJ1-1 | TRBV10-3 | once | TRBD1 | CAIKETGGPTEAFF | TGTGCCATCAAGGAGACAGGGGGTCCCACTGAAGCTTTCTTT